Shown below are 13 T cell receptor beta chains from a single sample sequenced in a study of blood T cell repertoires in COVID-19. Profiling relied on immunoSEQ multiplex PCR, and the TCRdb table lists in-frame clones only, not all of them. Of a few hundred thousand clones in the sample, roughly 85% are singletons; the top ten hold under 2.5%. The material sequenced was PBMCs or T cells enriched from blood (not recorded which). Receptor source: a man aged 25-45 years who had recovered from COVID-19.

With regard to this clone: This CDR3 is also generated by other DNA sequences in the sample. The rearrangement links TRBV6-1 to TRBJ1-5; maybe TRBD1 (5 bases). Germline V gene data show CDR1 as MNHNS and CDR2 as SASEGT. The V gene lost 3 bases and the J gene lost 2 bases, with 8 bases spanning the gap. The CDR3 is 14 residues long. DNA for the CDR3: TGTGCCAGCAGTGAGGGAGGGGGCAATCAGCCCCAGCATTTT. As protein: CASSEGGGNQPQHF.

The V and J genes are TRBV6-6 and TRBJ1-2; D is perhaps TRBD1 (6 bases). The V end lost 7 bases, the J end lost 0 bases, and 18 bases lay between the germline ends. In germline, CDR1 is MNHNY, CDR2 SVGAGI (reference sequence). CDR3 length equals 16 residues. Written as DNA, the CDR3 is TGTGCCAGCACTATACCCGGGACAATAGCTAACTATGGCTACACCTTC. Translating it yields CASTIPGTIANYGYTF.

The chain joins TRBV5-1 to TRBJ2-2; D uncertain. V lost 4 bases and J lost 3, with 16 bases in between. The length of the CDR3 is 16 residues. The germline V gene encodes CDR1 SGHRS and CDR2 YFSETQ. Here the CDR3 reads CASSPSLNSDTGELFF. The DNA for the CDR3 is TGCGCCAGCAGCCCCTCCCTGAATTCGGACACCGGGGAGCTGTTTTTT. The full variable domain, rest sourced from reference TRBV5-1 and TRBJ2-2, is KAGVTQTPRYLIKTRGQQVTLSCSPISGHRSVSWYQQTPGQGLQFLFEYFSETQRNKGNFPGRFSGRQFSNSRSEMNVSTLELGDSALYLCASSPSLNSDTGELFFGEGSRLTVL.

The chain recombines TRBV7-2 with TRBJ2-5; TRBD1 matches 7 bases. This CDR3 region has 14 residues. Germline V lookup: CDR1 SGHTA, CDR2 FQGNSA. V dropped 3 bases and J dropped 2; count of bases not matched to a gene: 3. CDR3 loop: CASSFGTVQETQYF. The CDR3, as DNA: TGTGCCAGCAGCTTTGGGACAGTGCAAGAGACCCAGTACTTC.

This rearrangement joins TRBV3-1 (or the pseudogene TRBV3-2) to TRBJ2-7; D gene unclear. V was cut by 5 bases and J by 3 bases, with 8 bases left in between. Germline CDR1 is LGHDT and CDR2 is YNNKEL (reference sequence). There are 12 residues in the CDR3. The CDR3 here is CASSVTHYEQYF. The CDR3 DNA sequence: TGTGCCAGCAGCGTGACTCACTACGAGCAGTACTTC.

The genes are TRBV14 and TRBJ1-2; 8 nucleotides align to TRBD1. J gave up 0 bases and V 8 bases, and 8 bases lay outside the gene matches. The CDR3 is 15 amino acids. The germline V gene has CDR1 SGHDN and CDR2 FVKESK. The CDR3, as DNA: TGTGCCAGCGCGGACAGGGACAACCCTAACTATGGCTACACCTTC. Amino acids: CASADRDNPNYGYTF.

The chain is built from TRBV5-1 and TRBJ2-1; 12 nucleotides line up with TRBD2. The junction had 10 bases not matched to a gene; V was cut back by 4 bases and J by 8 bases. CDR1 and CDR2 from the germline V gene are SGHRS and YFSETQ. The CDR3 consists of 16 residues. CDR3 in amino acids: CASSREPSGGAYEQFF. The CDR3 nucleotides read TGCGCCAGCAGCCGGGAACCTAGCGGGGGGGCCTATGAGCAGTTCTTC.

The chain joins TRBV15 to TRBJ1-2; D not certain. Per germline, CDR1 LNHNV and CDR2 YYDKDF (reference sequence). This CDR3 has 14 amino acids. The V end was cut by 1 base, the J end by 4 bases, with 10 bases between. DNA of the CDR3: TGTGCCACCAGCAGAGGCGGGGAATCCTATGGCTACACCTTC. This codes for CATSRGGESYGYTF.

The genes are TRBV11-1 and TRBJ1-2; possibly TRBD1 for D (6 bases). Germline V gene lookup returns CDR1 SGHAT and CDR2 FQDESV (reference sequence). This CDR3 is 15 amino acids long. The germline V and J ends were trimmed by 5 bases and 3 bases, with 16 bases remaining between them. For the CDR3, the DNA is TGTGCCAGCAGCCCCGGTCAAGGACAGCACTATGGCTACACCTTC. It yields the protein CASSPGQGQHYGYTF.

This chain links TRBV10-1 with TRBJ1-1, with 7 bases aligning to TRBD1. The V segment lost 3 bases and the J segment 4 bases; nucleotides outside the gene matches: 11. Per the germline V gene, CDR1 is WNHNN and CDR2 is SYGVQD (reference sequence). The CDR3 contains 16 residues. CDR3 DNA sequence: TGCGCCAGCAGTGACGGAGGAGGGGGCATGGGCACTGAAGCTTTCTTT. Its protein product is CASSDGGGGMGTEAFF.

V gene TRBV7-2 combines with J gene TRBJ2-7; 8 positions match TRBD1. The CDR3 contains 15 residues. The germline gives CDR1 SGHTA, CDR2 FQGNSA. The ends lost 5 bases at V and 4 bases at J; junction bases unmatched: 10. The CDR3, as DNA: TGTGCCAGCAGCCTAGACGGGACAGGTCCTTACGAGCAGTACTTC. It yields the protein CASSLDGTGPYEQYF.

CDR3: CASSGTGGDDSPLHF. In nucleotides, the CDR3 is TGTGCCAGCAGCGGGACCGGGGGGGATGATTCACCCCTCCACTTT. The chain couples TRBV9 to TRBJ1-6; tentatively, D is TRBD1 (5 bases). Per the germline V gene, CDR1 is SGDLS and CDR2 is YYNGEE. The V end was cut by 3 bases, the J end by 8 bases, with 15 bases between. This CDR3 region has 15 residues.

This chain joins TRBV7-6 and TRBJ1-1; 7 nucleotides line up with TRBD1. CDR3 length: 14 amino acids. The J segment lost 4 bases and the V segment lost 1 base, leaving 3 bases of the junction unmatched. From germline, CDR1 is SGHVS and CDR2 FNYEAQ. In nucleotides, the CDR3 is TGTGCCAGCAGCTTAGTTACAGGGGCCACTGAAGCTTTCTTT. It codes for CASSLVTGATEAFF. The entire variable domain, with the rest obtained from reference TRBV7-6 and TRBJ1-1, is as follows: GAGVSQSPRYKVTKRGQDVALRCDPISGHVSLYWYRQALGQGPEFLTYFNYEAQQDKSGLPNDRFSAERPEGSISTLTIQRTEQRDSAMYRCASSLVTGATEAFFGQGTRLTVV.